This T cell receptor beta chain was profiled in a study of monozygotic twins with inflammatory bowel disease. Study-level results: IBD patients exhibited fewer clonotypes shared with other individuals than healthy twins, particularly with disease activity.

Amplification of TCRalpha and TCRbeta cDNA involved two nested PCRs that ran for roughly 16 and 10 cycles. TCRdb reanalyzed the 5' RACE reads, giving one entry per CDR3 protein sequence and no DNA. The listing records 80,000 or so distinct CDR3 sequences. The CDR3 totals 11 residues. Per the germline V gene, CDR1 is SQVTM and CDR2 is ANQGSEA. Of note for this clonotype: Its antigen is as yet unknown.

This rearrangement joins TRBV29-1 to TRBJ1-2; with no DNA, the TCRdb D assignment of TRBD1 cannot be verified. The sequence was obtained from a human donor with ulcerative colitis or Crohn's disease, or a healthy co-twin of an affected twin (not recorded which). The sample consisted of blood. CDR3 sequence reads: CSLGTQEGYTF.